The clone carrying this TCR beta chain was observed a handful of times. Its antigen is undetermined. The CDR3 has 13 residues. Trimming took off 5 bases at V and 3 bases at J, with 13 bases between the two ends. Germline-derived CDR1 and CDR2 are SQVTM and ANQGSEA. 13 Jbeta primers and 60 Vbeta primers were used for the PCR. Produced via immunoSEQ multiplex PCR; TCRdb's table is partial and in-frame only. This repertoire shows approximately 91,000 clones, 64% found once; its top ten account for around 2.5%. The entry originates in a study of cytomegalovirus exposure and HLA in healthy donors. Overall study findings and caveats: With further analysis later on, most CMV-associated TCR beta chains appeared HLA-restricted. A missense DCLRE1C variant was associated with V- and J-gene trimming of TCR beta chains in a later analysis, and an independent cohort replicated the association. DRB1 showed the most TCR associations and HLA-C the fewest in a later analysis, as rates varied by HLA locus.

Each donor was nominally healthy when sampled (though unrecorded immune exposures were likely). This chain joins TRBV29-1 and TRBJ1-2, with a tentative D call TRBD1 (5 bases). The receptor's source is a human donor in good health. Sequencing used PBMCs. CDR3 region: CSVHQGPYYGYTF. CDR3 DNA: TGCAGCGTTCACCAGGGCCCGTACTATGGCTACACCTTC. Full variable domain (rest looked up from reference TRBV29-1 and TRBJ1-2): SAVISQKPSRDICQRGTSLTIQCQVDSQVTMMFWYRQQPGQSLTLIATANQGSEATYESGFVIDKFPISRPNLTFSTLTVSNMSPEDSSIYLCSVHQGPYYGYTFGSGTRLTVV.